This T cell receptor (beta chain) was identified during a study of spatial heterogeneity in lung cancer (dated by TCRdb to the late 2010s). Study-level background: More beta-chain than alpha-chain transcripts were consistently detected, likely reflecting higher beta-chain transcript abundance. In non-small cell lung cancer, the study quantitatively compared TCR alpha and beta repertoires across several tumor regions, matched nontumor lung, and blood. In the raw uncorrected reads, each unique combination of TCR and UMI appeared on average more than ten times. At surgery, both alpha and beta chains were TCR-sequenced in roughly 200 tumor regions, fewer than 85 matched nontumor lung samples and a few dozen PBMC samples. TCR repertoire features were related to nonsynonymous mutation counts determined by whole-exome sequencing of tumor tissue. Study-level results and caveats: Ubiquitous expanded tumor TCRs were detected in blood more often at tumor resection than at routine follow-up. Confirming at a functional level the hypothesis that regional TCRs recognize regional mutations was considered to require additional single-cell paired TCR alpha and beta sequencing.

For CDR1 and CDR2, the germline V gene lists SNHLY and FYNNEI. Counted from cysteine to phenylalanine, this CDR3 has 15 amino acids. Here the CDR3 DNA is all that survives: 45 bases in frame from base 1. The V and J ends are trimmed by 6 bases and 4 bases, leaving 13 bases between them. The sample's time point, from its label and the paper: sample taken at primary tumor resection. For TCR sequencing, whole RNA was extracted from tumor and nontumor lung tissue, or from cryopreserved PBMC samples, and no cell sorting was done. Donors were some 78 patients with early-stage, untreated non-small cell lung cancer from the lung TRACERx cohort. Only patients with enough RNA available from two or more tumor regions were chosen for TCR sequencing. Receptors were amplified or captured by 5' RACE. The sequencer listed for this sample is NextSeq 500. In the TCR library protocol, a unique molecular identifier was attached to each TCR cDNA molecule so that PCR and sequencing errors could be corrected. For the original study's pipeline: TCR identification, UMI-based error correction and CDR3 extraction were performed with Decombinator tools. Expanded TCRs were defined as those above a frequency of 2 per 1,000, corresponding to the top 1% of the tumor frequency distribution. Renyi diversity was calculated using the R vegan package after each repertoire was subsampled 100 times to 5,000 TCRs. CDR3 similarity networks were constructed using string-kernel similarity of amino acid triplets, with links drawn between CDR3s whose pairwise similarity was above 0.82. TCRdb reanalyzed the raw reads on its own, using fastp at Q25 for trimming and MiXCR for clone calling, and kept in-frame beta chains. Each CDR3 protein appears once, grouped with its most common genes and DNA. V and J calls and clone size were set by TCRdb, not the authors. This sample comprises around 87,000 distinct CDR3 sequences, roughly 12% of them detected only once. The ten biggest clones cover over 40% of the sample.

This clonotype was seen more than once but under ten times. What antigen it recognizes has not been identified. No quality values exist for individual bases; no much larger clone is one base distant. The sequencing used PBMCs, collected at surgery. The V and J genes are TRBV2 and TRBJ2-6; a confident D gene designation cannot be given. This TCR came from a male donor with early-stage non-small cell lung cancer. The DNA sequence is TGTGCCAGCAGGGCCCTAGAGGTCGGGGCCAACGTCCTGACTTTC. Its amino acids are CASRALEVGANVLTF.